The rows below give T cell receptor beta chains drawn from one sample of a study of T-cell reconstitution after alpha-beta-depleted transplantation in children. TCRdb analysed the PCR reads with MiXCR anew, one entry per CDR3 protein. The data contain approximately 650,000 distinct CDR3 sequences, around 13% of them singletons. Sequenced here: PBMCs, sampled before TCRalphabeta/CD19-depleted stem cell transplant. The receptors originated from a girl aged 2 to 9 with congenital amegakaryocytic thrombocytopenia, due to receive a stem cell transplant. The CDR3 runs from the conserved cysteine through the conserved F or W. Each record gives: clone size, D gene, J gene, V gene, CDR3 DNA, CDR3 protein. D genes are given only for firm matches. A row's size may be missing; if present it is once, few, many or a size class.

>-|-|TRBJ2-1|TRBV10-3
TGTGCCATCAGTGATTCGGCAGGGCGAATTGGAACTGCGTACAATGAGCAGTTCTTC
CAISDSAGRIGTAYNEQFF
>many|TRBD1|TRBJ2-2|TRBV20-1
TGCAGTGCTAGTACAGGGGGCACCGGGGAGCTGTTTTTT
CSASTGGTGELFF
>few|TRBD2|TRBJ2-1|TRBV7-2
TGTGCCAGCAGCGGACTAGCGGGAAGGCATGAGCAGTTCTTC
CASSGLAGRHEQFF
>few|TRBD2|TRBJ2-7|TRBV7-8
TGTGCCAGCAGCTCAAAGCGGGAGGGTCACCACGAGCAGTACTTC
CASSSKREGHHEQYF
>few|-|TRBJ2-6|TRBV21-1
TGTGCCAGCAGCAACACCGGGACAGGGGTTTCTGGGGCCAACGTCCTGACTTTC
CASSNTGTGVSGANVLTF
>-|TRBD2|TRBJ2-5|TRBV15
TGTGCCACCAGCTTGCGGGGGCAAGAGACCCAGTACTTC
CATSLRGQETQYF
>many|-|TRBJ2-7|TRBV29-1
TGCAGCGTTGAAAAGATAGCATCCCCTATTGGGGAGCAGTACTTC
CSVEKIASPIGEQYF
>few|TRBD1|TRBJ1-4|TRBV6-1
TGTGCCAGCAGTGGGACAGGGGATAGCGAAAAACTGTTTTTT
CASSGTGDSEKLFF
>few|-|TRBJ2-7|TRBV11-3
TGTGCCAGCAGCTCCACGGGACCCGAGCAGTACTTC
CASSSTGPEQYF
>few|-|TRBJ2-5|TRBV5-1
TGCGCCAGCAGCTCTCGGGTTGGTGGGAATCAAGAGACCCAGTACTTC
CASSSRVGGNQETQYF
>-|-|TRBJ2-3|TRBV29-1
TGCAGCGTTGGGCCTCTCGGCACAGATACGCAGTATTTT
CSVGPLGTDTQYF
>many|-|TRBJ2-1|TRBV28
TGTGCCAGCAGTTCGGCCCTTCCGAGGCAGTTCTTC
CASSSALPRQFF
>many|TRBD2|TRBJ2-1|TRBV5-1
TGCGCCAGCAGCGTGGATTTTTTAGCGGGACTGCAGTTCTTC
CASSVDFLAGLQFF
>-|-|TRBJ1-1|TRBV11-2
TGTGCCAGCCGCGAATTTGCTTTAATAGGGGCTTTCTTT
CASREFALIGAFF
>few|-|TRBJ2-2|TRBV12-3/TRBV12-4
TGTGCCAGCAACCTTAAAGGGGAGCTGTTTTTT
CASNLKGELFF
>many|TRBD2|TRBJ2-7|TRBV20-1
TGCAGTGCTAGACGGCTAGCGGGAAGTGTTTACGAGCAGTACTTC
CSARRLAGSVYEQYF
>many|-|TRBJ2-1|TRBV11-2
TGTGCCAGCAGCTTAGCTCACCGGAATGAGCAGTTCTTC
CASSLAHRNEQFF
>few|TRBD2|TRBJ2-3|TRBV20-1
TGCAGTGCTAGAGAGGTTCGACTAGCGGGAGAGACAGATACGCAGTATTTT
CSAREVRLAGETDTQYF
>many|TRBD2|TRBJ2-7|TRBV29-1
TGCAGCGTCGGCGTGGGGGGGGACGAAACCTACGAGCAGTACTTC
CSVGVGGDETYEQYF
>many|-|TRBJ2-7|TRBV6-2/TRBV6-3
TGTGCCAGCAGACACCAAAACTACGAGCAGTACTTC
CASRHQNYEQYF
>-|-|TRBJ2-1|TRBV19
TGTGCCAGTAGTAAAGGGACCGATGCCTACAATGAGCAGTTCTTC
CASSKGTDAYNEQFF
>few|TRBD1|TRBJ2-1|TRBV3-1
TGTGCCAGCAGCCAAGGGGGGCCCACAGGGGGCAATGAGCAGTTCTTC
CASSQGGPTGGNEQFF
>-|-|TRBJ2-5|TRBV5-1
TGCGCCAGCAGCGTCAGGGAAGAGACCCAGTACTTC
CASSVREETQYF
>few|-|TRBJ2-3|TRBV4-1
TGCGCCAGCAGCCAGATGCCATCGGGAGTGCGCACAGATACGCAGTATTTT
CASSQMPSGVRTDTQYF
>-|-|TRBJ2-3|TRBV28
TGTGCCAGCAGAACGACCGGCATTTGGGGCCCAGATACGCAGTATTTT
CASRTTGIWGPDTQYF
>many|-|TRBJ1-6|TRBV7-2
TGTGCCAGCAGCACCGACAATCTTAATTCACCCCTCCACTTT
CASSTDNLNSPLHF
>few|TRBD1|TRBJ2-5|TRBV7-8
TGTGCCAGCAGCTCTCAGGGGGCAGAGACCCAGTACTTC
CASSSQGAETQYF
>-|-|TRBJ1-2|TRBV27
TGTGCCAGCAGTCCCTATCCCGCTGCTAACTATGGCTACACCTTC
CASSPYPAANYGYTF
>many|-|TRBJ1-5|TRBV29-1
TGCAGCGTTGGATGGGGGTACGGTCAGCCCCAGCATTTT
CSVGWGYGQPQHF
>-|TRBD2|TRBJ2-2|TRBV7-3
TGTGCCAGCAGCTTATGCGTACGGGGGGGGACTCTCCATTACACCGGGGAGCTGTTTTTT
CASSLCVRGGTLHYTGELFF
>few|-|TRBJ1-6|TRBV4-1
TGCGCCAGCAGCCAAGAACCGGGGACTCCTGTTGATTCACCCCTCCACTTT
CASSQEPGTPVDSPLHF
>-|TRBD1|TRBJ2-5|TRBV10-3
TGTGCCATCAACACAGGGGAGCGGGAGACCCAGTACTTC
CAINTGERETQYF
>many|-|TRBJ1-3|TRBV20-1
TGCAGTGCTAAAAGGGTGGCGGGAAACACCATATATTTT
CSAKRVAGNTIYF
>many|-|TRBJ2-1|TRBV6-5
TGTGCCAGCAGCACAAAAGGGGAGCAGTTCTTC
CASSTKGEQFF
>-|-|TRBJ1-2|TRBV29-1
TGCAGCGTTCCGTGGTCATCCTATGGCTACACCTTC
CSVPWSSYGYTF
>few|TRBD2|TRBJ2-1|TRBV4-1
TGCGCCAGCAGCCATCCAATTCTAGCGGGAGGCCCCCTTGGGAGGAATGAGCAGTTCTTC
CASSHPILAGGPLGRNEQFF
>few|-|TRBJ2-2|TRBV20-1
TGCAGTGCTAGGGGACGGAAGAACACCGGGGAGCTGTTTTTT
CSARGRKNTGELFF
>-|-|TRBJ2-1|TRBV29-1
TGCAGCGTTTCTGGTAATGAGCAGTTCTTC
CSVSGNEQFF
>-|-|TRBJ2-4|TRBV20-1
TGCAGTGCTAGTCCGCTAACGAACATTCAGTACTTC
CSASPLTNIQYF
>-|-|TRBJ2-1|TRBV7-2
TGTGCCAGCAGTAACGCCCGTGGGAATGAGCAGTTCTTC
CASSNARGNEQFF
>few|TRBD2|TRBJ2-1|TRBV11-2
TGTGCCAGCAGCTTAGATCCCGGGACTAGCGGCCTTATCTACAATGAGCAGTTCTTC
CASSLDPGTSGLIYNEQFF
>few|-|TRBJ2-1|TRBV7-9
TGTGCCAGCAGCTTAGCCGGGACCCGGGAGTACAATGAGCAGTTCTTC
CASSLAGTREYNEQFF
>many|-|TRBJ2-3|TRBV6-1
TGTGCCAGCAGCTCCGGGACCTCAAGCACAGATACGCAGTATTTT
CASSSGTSSTDTQYF
>-|-|TRBJ1-1|TRBV28
TGTGCCAGCAGTTACAGCGCGAGGGGTGAAGCTCTCTTT
CASSYSARGEALF
>many|-|TRBJ2-7|TRBV5-1
TGCGCCAGCAGCTCAGGAGACCCAACCTACGAGCAGTACTTC
CASSSGDPTYEQYF
>many|TRBD2|TRBJ2-7|TRBV20-1
TGCAGTGCTAGACCTCGTACAGGAGCGGGGGTCTACGAGCAGTACTTC
CSARPRTGAGVYEQYF
>-|-|TRBJ2-1|TRBV5-1
TGCGCCAGCGAGGAGGGCAGTGGGAATGAGCAGTTCTTC
CASEEGSGNEQFF
>-|-|TRBJ2-3|TRBV27
TGTGCCAGCAGTTGGAATTCCGGGACGGGTACAGATACGCAGTATTTT
CASSWNSGTGTDTQYF